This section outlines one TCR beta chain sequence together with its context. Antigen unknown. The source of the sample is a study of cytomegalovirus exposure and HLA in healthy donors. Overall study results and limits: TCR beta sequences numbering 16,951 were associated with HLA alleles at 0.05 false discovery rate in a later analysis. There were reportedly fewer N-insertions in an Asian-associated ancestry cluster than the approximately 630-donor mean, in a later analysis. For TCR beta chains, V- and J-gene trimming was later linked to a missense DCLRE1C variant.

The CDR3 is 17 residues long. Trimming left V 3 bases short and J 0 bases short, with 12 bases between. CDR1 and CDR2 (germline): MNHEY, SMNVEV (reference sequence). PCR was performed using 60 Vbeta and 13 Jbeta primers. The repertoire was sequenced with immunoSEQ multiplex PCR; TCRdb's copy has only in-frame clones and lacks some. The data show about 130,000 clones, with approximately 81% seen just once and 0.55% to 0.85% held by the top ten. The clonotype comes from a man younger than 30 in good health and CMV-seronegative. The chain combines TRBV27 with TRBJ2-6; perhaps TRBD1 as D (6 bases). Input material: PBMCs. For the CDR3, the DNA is TGTGCCAGCAGTTTGGGGACATTAGTCTCTGGGGCCAACGTCCTGACTTTC. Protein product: CASSLGTLVSGANVLTF.